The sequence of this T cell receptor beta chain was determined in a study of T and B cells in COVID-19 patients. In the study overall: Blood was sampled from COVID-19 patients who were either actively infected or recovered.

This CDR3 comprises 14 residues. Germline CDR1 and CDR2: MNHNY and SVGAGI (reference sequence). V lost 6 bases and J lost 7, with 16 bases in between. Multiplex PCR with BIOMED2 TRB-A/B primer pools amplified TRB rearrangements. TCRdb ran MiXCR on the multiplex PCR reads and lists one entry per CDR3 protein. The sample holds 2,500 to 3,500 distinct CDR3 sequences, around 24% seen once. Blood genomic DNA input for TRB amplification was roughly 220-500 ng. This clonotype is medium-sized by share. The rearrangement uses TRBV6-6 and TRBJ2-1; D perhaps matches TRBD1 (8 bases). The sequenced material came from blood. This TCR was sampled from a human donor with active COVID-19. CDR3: CASSVQGGENEQFF. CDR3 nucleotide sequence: TGTGCCAGCAGCGTACAGGGGGGGGAAAATGAGCAGTTCTTC.